The sequence of this TCR beta chain was determined in a study of blood T cell repertoires in COVID-19. This CDR3 spans 17 amino acids. Germline-derived CDR1 and CDR2 are ENHRY and SYGVKD. Trimming removed 0 bases from V and 4 bases from J, with 13 bases in between. Authors' processing steps: By means of reference gene primer amplification, nucleated cell counts were estimated. This table comes from immunoSEQ multiplex PCR, and its TCRdb copy is limited to in-frame clones, with some not included. Clone size and the V and J calls come from that table; the DNA yielded D and trimming. The sample yields hundreds of thousands of clones, approximately 90% seen once.

The sample was peripheral blood. This receptor was obtained from a woman aged 25-40 years with active or convalescent COVID-19. The chain has TRBV10-3 and TRBJ2-6, with a possible D match to TRBD2 (5 bases). In DNA, the CDR3 is TGTGCCATCAGTGAGTCGACGGCGGGTACCGGGGCCAACGTCCTGACTTTC. Amino acid sequence: CAISESTAGTGANVLTF.